This passage covers 17 T cell receptor beta chains from one sample sequenced in a study of T cell responses to AZD1222 COVID-19 vaccine. This table comes from immunoSEQ multiplex PCR, and its TCRdb copy is limited to in-frame clones, with some not included. The sample consists of roughly 70,000 clones, roughly 85% of them appearing once. Sequencing was performed on peripheral blood, taken on day 0 of AZD1222 vaccination. Receptor source: an adult in good health.

The sample holds many counts of this clone. This chain connects TRBV27 to TRBJ1-1; D unresolved. CDR1 is MNHEY, CDR2 SMNVEV, per germline (reference sequence). Trimming shortened V by 2 bases and J by 5 bases, and 9 bases separated the two germline ends. This CDR3 is built from 13 residues. The CDR3 DNA follows: TGTGCCAGCAGTTTACTTTTTCGGACTGAAGCTTTCTTT. It codes for CASSLLFRTEAFF.

This chain links TRBV2 with TRBJ2-2; D possibly corresponds to TRBD2 (5 bases). The CDR3 is 15 amino acids. Trimming left V 6 bases short and J 4 bases short, with 15 bases between. The V gene's germline CDR1 is SNHLY and CDR2 FYNNEI. Written as DNA, the CDR3 is TGTGCCAGCAGGTTTGGGAGAGTCGGCACCGGGGAGCTGTTTTTT. It specifies CASRFGRVGTGELFF.

The V gene is TRBV7-2, the J gene TRBJ2-5; the D is unclear. Germline CDR1 is SGHTA and CDR2 is FQGNSA. Trimming removed 5 bases at V and 0 bases at J, with 16 bases between. This CDR3 spans 16 amino acids. The CDR3 DNA follows: TGTGCCAGCAGCCCCCGGCGGAGTAAACACCAAGAGACCCAGTACTTC. It yields the protein CASSPRRSKHQETQYF. Combining the CDR3 with reference TRBV7-2 and TRBJ2-5 gives the whole variable domain GAGVSQSPSNKVTEKGKDVELRCDPISGHTALYWYRQSLGQGLEFLIYFQGNSAPDKSGLPSDRFSAERTGGSVSTLTIQRTQQEDSAVYLCASSPRRSKHQETQYFGPGTRLLVL.

V is TRBV3-1 (or the pseudogene TRBV3-2) and J is TRBJ2-7; 7 nucleotides match TRBD2. This CDR3 comprises 14 residues. Germline trimming cut 4 bases from V and 2 bases from J; bases unmatched to any gene: 5. Germline V gives CDR1 LGHDT, CDR2 YNNKEL (reference sequence). CDR3 DNA: TGTGCCAGCAGCCGCGGGAGTACGGCCTACGAGCAGTACTTC. Protein product: CASSRGSTAYEQYF.

V is TRBV6-5 and J is TRBJ2-7; unclear D gene. This CDR3 spans 13 amino acids. Between the trimmed V and J ends, which lost 6 bases and 6 bases, there was a span of 15 bases. The germline V gene has CDR1 MNHEY and CDR2 SVGAGI. The CDR3 DNA follows: TGTGCCAGCAGCGGATATGGACGGGTCGAGCAGTACTTC. Protein: CASSGYGRVEQYF.

This rearrangement joins TRBV12-3 or TRBV12-4 to TRBJ1-2, with 10 nucleotides matching TRBD1. V lost 6 bases to trimming and J lost 4 bases; unmatched junction nucleotides: 2. The CDR3 contains 13 residues. As DNA, the CDR3 is TGTGCCAGCAGCCGACAGGGGGCCTATGGCTACACCTTC. Its translation is CASSRQGAYGYTF.

The V call is TRBV2, the J call TRBJ2-7; no clear D. The V end was cut by 5 bases, the J end by 5 bases, with 7 bases between. This CDR3 is 11 amino acids long. Germline-derived CDR1 and CDR2 are SNHLY and FYNNEI. The CDR3 here is CASSITHEQYF. For the CDR3, the DNA is TGTGCCAGCAGTATTACCCACGAGCAGTACTTC.

The chain recombines TRBV18 with TRBJ2-5, with a weak D call TRBD1 (6 bases). The CDR3 totals 15 residues. Germline assignment: CDR1 KGHSH and CDR2 LQKENI. The germline V and J ends were trimmed by 4 bases and 3 bases, with 15 bases remaining between them. CDR3 nucleotide sequence: TGTGCCAGCTCACAGAACCAGGGGAAAGAAGAGACCCAGTACTTC. This sequence encodes CASSQNQGKEETQYF. Based on the CDR3 plus reference TRBV18 and TRBJ2-5, the full variable domain is NAGVMQNPRHLVRRRGQEARLRCSPMKGHSHVYWYRQLPEEGLKFMVYLQKENIIDESGMPKERFSAEFPKEGPSILRIQQVVRGDSAAYFCASSQNQGKEETQYFGPGTRLLVL.

V and J are TRBV14 and TRBJ1-3; D unclear. The CDR3 is 14 residues long. Trimming removed 8 bases from V and 3 bases from J, with 14 bases in between. CDR1 SGHDN and CDR2 FVKESK come from the germline V gene. The CDR3 reads CASGDSAGGNTIYF. The CDR3 nucleotides read TGTGCCAGCGGTGATTCGGCAGGTGGAAACACCATATATTTT.

V is TRBV12-5 and J is TRBJ1-2, with D tentatively TRBD1 (5 bases). Trimming took 3 bases from V and 2 from J, leaving 13 bases between them. Per the germline V gene, CDR1 is LGHNT and CDR2 is FRNRAP. This CDR3 contains 15 residues. CDR3 in DNA: TGTGCTAGTGGTTTTGTAGGGGCGGAGAACTATGGCTACACCTTC. Protein sequence: CASGFVGAENYGYTF.

Here the CDR3 DNA reads TGTGCCACCAGCAGAGGGCCAGGGACCTACGAGCAGTACTTC. This encodes CATSRGPGTYEQYF. The chain employs TRBV15 and TRBJ2-7, with TRBD1 as a possible D gene (5 bases). CDR3 size: 14 residues. V shed 1 base and J shed 2 bases, with 9 bases lying between them. Germline V gene sequence: CDR1 LNHNV, CDR2 YYDKDF (reference sequence).

On this clone itself: This same CDR3 is encoded by further DNA sequences in the sample. The J gene is TRBJ2-5, the V gene TRBV7-9; TRBD1 might be the D (6 bases). Trimming took off 3 bases at V and 4 bases at J, with 18 bases between the two ends. From germline, CDR1 is SEHNR and CDR2 FQNEAQ (reference sequence). The CDR3 contains 16 residues. The CDR3 loop reads CASSLPTGPVRETQYF. As DNA, the CDR3 is TGTGCCAGCAGCTTGCCTACAGGGCCGGTCCGAGAGACCCAGTACTTC.

V gene TRBV12-3 or TRBV12-4 combines with J gene TRBJ1-2, with D uncertain. CDR3 length: 13 residues. V gave up 5 bases and J gave up 2 bases, with 9 bases separating them. In nucleotides, the CDR3 is TGTGCCAGCAGTCCTGACGGAAACTATGGCTACACCTTC. This translates into CASSPDGNYGYTF.

V is TRBV20-1 and J is TRBJ2-5; D uncertain. Trimming removed 3 bases from V and 0 bases from J, with 8 bases in between. The CDR3 extends over 13 amino acids. Germline values: CDR1 DFQATT, CDR2 SNEGSKA (reference sequence). CDR3 coding DNA: TGCAGTGCTAGTGAGCTCTACCAAGAGACCCAGTACTTC. Translated, it gives CSASELYQETQYF.

This chain connects TRBV24-1 to TRBJ2-1; 9 bases are shared with TRBD2. The CDR3 length is 16 residues. V lost 5 bases and J lost 5; bases outside the gene matches: 9. The germline V gene has CDR1 KGHDR and CDR2 SFDVKD. Here the CDR3 DNA reads TGTGCCACCAGTGGACCGAGCGGGGGGCAGGACAATGAGCAGTTCTTC. It translates to CATSGPSGGQDNEQFF.

The chain carries TRBV11-3 and TRBJ2-1, with 8 bases matching TRBD2. V gave up 0 bases and J gave up 3 bases; unmatched junction bases: 1. The CDR3 runs to 15 residues. Per germline, CDR1 SGHNT and CDR2 YENEEA. The CDR3 loop is CASSLDGTSYNEQFF. The CDR3 DNA reads TGTGCCAGCAGCTTAGACGGGACTAGCTACAATGAGCAGTTCTTC.

V usage is TRBV29-1 and J usage is TRBJ2-3, with D possibly TRBD2 on 6 matching bases. Between the trimmed V and J ends, which lost 7 bases and 0 bases, there was a span of 20 bases. CDR1 is SQVTM and CDR2 is ANQGSEA in the germline V gene. The CDR3 spans 16 residues. The CDR3 DNA is TGCAGCGCCGAAGGGACTCTTACTCCTAGCACAGATACGCAGTATTTT. Protein product: CSAEGTLTPSTDTQYF.